The clone carrying this T cell receptor (beta chain) was observed once. These data come from a study of T cell changes during pregnancy in multiple sclerosis. Only in-frame clones appear in the TCRdb table, and some are missing; sequencing was by immunoSEQ multiplex PCR. The data hold over 45,000 clones, with roughly 90% observed a single time. The germline CDR1 and CDR2 sequences are SGHRS and YFSETQ. The CDR3 has 19 amino acids. The V gene lost 4 bases and the J gene lost 0 bases, with 20 bases spanning the gap. The J gene is TRBJ2-6, the V gene TRBV5-1; TRBD1 is a possible D gene (6 bases). This TCR was recovered from a female donor in good health, enrolled as a control in a pregnancy study. The input for sequencing was peripheral blood, taken in the first trimester of pregnancy. The CDR3 loop reads CASSATLGQADSGANVLTF. CDR3 DNA: TGCGCCAGCAGCGCTACTTTGGGACAAGCGGACTCTGGGGCCAACGTCCTGACTTTC.